A single sample gave rise to the 32 T cell receptor beta chains below, sequenced in a study of glioma-infiltrating T cells. Using RNA template, CDR3s of TCR alpha and beta were amplified with iRepertoire arm-PCR. A single record per CDR3 protein comes from TCRdb applying MiXCR to the multiplex PCR reads. The sample holds 100,000 to 150,000 distinct CDR3 sequences, roughly 25% seen once. Sequencing was carried out using glioma tissue, nonneoplastic brain tissue, or PBMCs (not recorded which). Source of these receptors: a human donor with low-grade glioma or glioblastoma, undergoing nonglioma brain surgery, or in good health (not recorded which).

This clonotype occurred a few times. The chain joins TRBV7-9 to TRBJ1-2, with a weak D call TRBD1 (5 bases). CDR1 and CDR2 (germline): SEHNR, FQNEAQ (reference sequence). The CDR3 consists of 13 residues. Trimming pared 2 bases from V and 7 bases from J, leaving 11 bases between. This CDR3 is CASSLPLTGGYTF. The DNA of the CDR3 is TGTGCCAGCAGCTTACCCCTAACAGGTGGCTACACCTTC.

This clonotype was detected many times. V is TRBV27 and J is TRBJ2-7, with 11 bases identical to TRBD2. This CDR3 comprises 16 residues. Germline CDR1 reads MNHEY; CDR2 reads SMNVEV (reference sequence). V gave up 1 base and J gave up 2 bases; unmatched junction bases: 4. CDR3 DNA: TGTGCCAGCAGTTTATTCGGGACTAGCGGAACCTACGAGCAGTACTTC. Encoded protein: CASSLFGTSGTYEQYF.

This clonotype was observed once. The germline gene is not matched at one end of the junction; a read error may be the cause. This rearrangement joins TRBV7-2 to TRBJ2-7; 13 nucleotides align to TRBD2. This CDR3 spans 16 amino acids. Germline V gene sequence: CDR1 SGHTA, CDR2 FQGNSA. The CDR3: CDSRWTSGSTYNEQYF. DNA of the CDR3: TGTGACAGCAGGTGGACTAGCGGGAGCACCTACAACGAGCAGTACTTC.

This clonotype was seen repeatedly, ten times or more. This chain connects TRBV20-1 to TRBJ2-7; D is perhaps TRBD2 (5 bases). V gave up 0 bases and J gave up 0 bases, with 6 bases separating them. In germline, CDR1 is DFQATT, CDR2 SNEGSKA (reference sequence). CDR3 length: 13 residues. The CDR3 sequence is CSARDGLSYEQYF. In DNA, the CDR3 is TGCAGTGCTAGAGATGGACTCTCCTACGAGCAGTACTTC.

There are many counts of this clonotype. This CDR3 is CASSYWYISGANVLTF. CDR3 coding DNA: TGTGCCAGCAGTTACTGGTACATCTCTGGGGCCAACGTCCTGACTTTC. The chain is built from TRBV6-6 and TRBJ2-6; the D is unclear. The CDR3 extends over 16 amino acids. Trimming stripped 1 base from V and 0 bases from J, with 7 bases between. CDR1 is MNHNY, CDR2 SVGAGI, per germline (reference sequence).

The V call is TRBV5-5, the J call TRBJ2-7; TRBD1 is a possible D gene (5 bases). The CDR3 runs to 13 residues. Germline V gene data show CDR1 as SGHKS and CDR2 as YYEKEE (reference sequence). The CDR3 sequence is CASSPSEGVPITV. The DNA for the CDR3 is TGTGCCAGCAGCCCGAGCGAAGGGGTCCCTATAACGGTC.

There are many counts of this clonotype. The CDR3 reads CASSLEGDSGNTIYF. The CDR3 coding sequence is TGTGCCAGCAGCTTAGAAGGTGACTCTGGAAACACCATATATTTT. The chain employs TRBV7-2 and TRBJ1-3; no clear D. There are 15 residues in the CDR3. Trimming took 1 base from V and 0 from J, leaving 7 bases between them. Germline V gene data show CDR1 as SGHTA and CDR2 as FQGNSA. Drawing the rest from reference TRBV7-2 and TRBJ1-3, the complete variable domain is GAGVSQSPSNKVTEKGKDVELRCDPISGHTALYWYRQSLGQGLEFLIYFQGNSAPDKSGLPSDRFSAERTGGSVSTLTIQRTQQEDSAVYLCASSLEGDSGNTIYFGEGSWLTVV.

In its sample, this clonotype was seen a few times. The chain joins TRBV29-1 to TRBJ2-6, with 7 bases fitting TRBD2. Looked up from germline, CDR1 is SQVTM and CDR2 is ANQGSEA. This CDR3 spans 16 amino acids. Trimming cost V 5 bases and J 5 bases; bases outside gene matches: 12. This CDR3 is CSVWASGGGRANVLTF. For the CDR3, the DNA is TGCAGCGTTTGGGCTAGCGGTGGGGGGAGGGCCAACGTCCTGACTTTC.

Points on this clonotype: Sequence at one end of the junction differs from germline and may be a read error. CDR3 sequence reads: CTSSYLTAATDTQYF. CDR3 in DNA: TGTACCAGCAGTTACTTGACAGCGGCCACAGATACGCAGTATTTT. The chain carries TRBV6-2 or TRBV6-3 and TRBJ2-3; D may correspond to TRBD1 or TRBD2 (5 bases each). The germline V gene encodes CDR1 MNHEY and CDR2 SVGEGT. CDR3 length: 15 amino acids.

This clonotype was counted ten times or more. The chain has TRBV6-1 and TRBJ2-3, with 10 positions matching TRBD1. This CDR3 comprises 18 residues. J lost 2 bases, V lost 4 bases, and 12 bases had no gene match. Germline V CDR1 and CDR2: MNHNS, SASEGT. The CDR3 nucleotides read TGTGCCAGCAGTGGAAGGACAGGGGGAATTGGAGCCACAGATACGCAGTATTTT. Amino acid sequence: CASSGRTGGIGATDTQYF.

This clonotype was observed at least ten times. The CDR3 nucleotides read TGCAGGGGACAGGGGCAGGGGAACACTGAAGCTTTCTTT. Residues: CRGQGQGNTEAFF. V usage is TRBV20-1 and J usage is TRBJ1-1, with 10 nucleotides matching TRBD1. The CDR3 consists of 13 residues. Germline CDR1 reads DFQATT; CDR2 reads SNEGSKA (reference sequence).

In this sample, this clonotype turned up many times. The V and J genes are TRBV6-1 and TRBJ1-1; D call uncertain. The CDR3 is 13 amino acids. Germline CDR1 is MNHNS and CDR2 is SASEGT. The germline V and J ends were trimmed by 5 bases and 4 bases, with 11 bases remaining between them. CDR3 region: CASSRPLGTEAFF. The CDR3 nucleotides read TGTGCCAGCAGTCGCCCGTTGGGCACTGAAGCTTTCTTT.

This clonotype was seen more than once but under ten times. The rearrangement uses TRBV6-4 and TRBJ2-5, with TRBD1 identical over 8 bases. The germline CDR1 and CDR2 sequences are MRHNA and SNTAGT. The CDR3 runs 14 residues. Trimming removed 6 bases from V and 4 bases from J; junction bases left unmatched: 7. CDR3 nucleotides: TGTGCCAGCAGCCCGGAACAGGGGGGAGAGACCCAGTACTTC. Translated: CASSPEQGGETQYF.

This clonotype was seen repeatedly, ten times or more. V and J are TRBV10-3 and TRBJ1-1; a possible D gene is TRBD1 (6 bases). The V and J ends lost 6 bases and 1 base respectively, with 12 bases between them. CDR1 is ENHRY, CDR2 SYGVKD, per germline. CDR3 length: 14 residues. The CDR3 sequence: CAIRPGGGNTEAFF. CDR3 nucleotides: TGTGCCATCAGGCCGGGGGGCGGGAACACTGAAGCTTTCTTT.

This clonotype occurred many times. This rearrangement joins TRBV10-3 to TRBJ2-7, with 7 bases lining up with TRBD2. The V and J ends lost 2 bases and 3 bases, in that order; junction bases with no gene match: 7. Germline CDR1 ENHRY, CDR2 SYGVKD. This CDR3 contains 15 residues. CDR3 nucleotides: TGTGCCATCAGTGAGACCGCTGGGGACTACTACGAGCAGTACTTC. It is translated as CAISETAGDYYEQYF.

Regarding this clonotype: A single base separates this from a much larger clone, so it may be a read error. The chain has TRBV29-1 and TRBJ1-2; 8 nucleotides match TRBD1. This CDR3 contains 14 residues. Germline V gives CDR1 SQVTM, CDR2 ANQGSEA. This CDR3 is CSIEAQGETRGYTF. The CDR3 region has the DNA TGCAGCATTGAAGCACAGGGGGAGACGCGAGGCTACACCTTC.

This clonotype was counted many times. The V and J genes are TRBV28 and TRBJ2-1; 15 bases agree with TRBD2. V shed 6 bases, J shed 12 bases, and the junction held 9 bases outside the gene matches. The CDR3 covers 15 residues. The germline V gene has CDR1 MDHEN and CDR2 SYDVKM. Here the CDR3 reads CASSLGLAGGKRQFF. In DNA form, the CDR3 reads TGTGCCAGCAGCCTAGGACTAGCGGGAGGGAAAAGGCAGTTCTTC.

Comment on this clonotype: A clone one base away is much larger, so this may be a read error. The CDR3 carries no conserved terminal phenylalanine or tryptophan, so it likely arises from a read error. The chain joins TRBV19 to TRBJ2-1; 8 bases match TRBD2. V lost 3 bases, J lost 5 bases, and 6 bases stayed unmatched. The CDR3 covers 15 residues. Germline values: CDR1 LNHDA, CDR2 SQIVND (reference sequence). CDR3 amino acids: CASSIFTAGDNEQFL. The CDR3 DNA is TGTGCCAGTAGTATTTTTACAGCGGGAGACAATGAGCAGTTCCTC.

This clonotype has a handful of counts. V gene TRBV2 combines with J gene TRBJ2-3, with D unclear. The ends were cut back, 3 bases at V and 15 bases at J, with 19 bases in the middle. This CDR3 comprises 13 residues. The V gene's germline CDR1 is SNHLY and CDR2 FYNNEI. This CDR3 reads CASSEVPALSSYF. The CDR3 region has the DNA TGTGCCAGCAGTGAGGTCCCGGCTCTTTCCTCCTATTTT.

This clonotype was observed at least ten times. The rearrangement links TRBV6-1 to TRBJ2-3; 8 nucleotides align to TRBD2. The V and J ends lost 5 bases and 1 base, in that order; junction bases with no gene match: 8. The germline gives CDR1 MNHNS, CDR2 SASEGT. The CDR3 spans 16 residues. The CDR3 is CASSNAMTSGTDTQYF. CDR3 DNA: TGTGCCAGCAGTAACGCAATGACTAGCGGCACAGATACGCAGTATTTT.

This clonotype has only a few counts. The CDR3 spells CASIPLAGVGTDTQYF. The CDR3 DNA is TGTGCCAGTATCCCTCTCGCGGGAGTGGGTACAGATACGCAGTATTTT. V gene TRBV19 combines with J gene TRBJ2-3, with 7 bases fitting TRBD2. Unmatched junction bases numbered 13, after V lost 7 bases and J lost 3 bases. Per the germline V gene, CDR1 is LNHDA and CDR2 is SQIVND (reference sequence). The CDR3 covers 16 residues.

This sequence joins TRBV20-1 and TRBJ2-5; TRBD2 matches 7 bases. Trimming at V came to 6 bases and at J to 4 bases, leaving 17 bases not matched to a gene. CDR3 size: 16 residues. From germline, CDR1 is DFQATT and CDR2 SNEGSKA (reference sequence). The CDR3 reads CSASGGEGGPRETQYF. CDR3 sequence (DNA): TGCAGTGCCTCGGGGGGAGAGGGAGGGCCTCGAGAGACCCAGTACTTC.

This clonotype was counted many times. The chain couples TRBV19 to TRBJ1-5; no clear D. Germline V gene lookup returns CDR1 LNHDA and CDR2 SQIVND (reference sequence). The V end lost 7 bases, the J end lost 5 bases, and 12 bases lay between the germline ends. This CDR3 is built from 13 residues. CDR3 sequence: CASTYTADQPQHF. The DNA for the CDR3 is TGTGCCAGTACCTACACAGCCGATCAGCCCCAGCATTTT.

This clonotype has a count of ten or more. The chain links TRBV3-1 to TRBJ2-7, with a tentative D call TRBD2 (5 bases). Germline assignment: CDR1 LGHDT and CDR2 YNNKEL (reference sequence). V was clipped by 0 bases and J by 2 bases, with 11 bases between them. The CDR3 consists of 15 residues. The CDR3 sequence: CASSQDLAAPYEQYF. CDR3 DNA sequence: TGTGCCAGCAGCCAAGATCTAGCTGCCCCCTACGAGCAGTACTTC.

In this sample, this clonotype turned up many times. The chain joins TRBV3-1 to TRBJ2-1, with TRBD2 identical over 10 bases. Germline trimming cut 2 bases from V and 7 bases from J; bases unmatched to any gene: 5. The V gene's germline CDR1 is LGHDT and CDR2 YNNKEL (reference sequence). This CDR3 is built from 15 residues. DNA of the CDR3: TGTGCCAGCAGCCAAACTAGCGGGGTTATAAATGAGCAGTTCTTC. Its translation is CASSQTSGVINEQFF.

As concerns this clonotype: One base away lies a much larger clone, so this may be a sequencing read error. The chain is built from TRBV3-1 and TRBJ2-7; 9 nucleotides align to TRBD1. Per the germline V gene, CDR1 is LGHDT and CDR2 is YNNKEL (reference sequence). This CDR3 contains 14 residues. V gave up 4 bases and J gave up 8 bases; unmatched junction bases: 9. The CDR3 here is CASSPGTGIHKQYF. The CDR3 DNA reads as TGTGCCAGCAGCCCCGGGACAGGGATCCACAAGCAGTACTTC.

This clonotype was observed many times. The chain is built from TRBV24-1 and TRBJ2-3; D is perhaps TRBD1 or TRBD2 (5 bases each). From germline, CDR1 is KGHDR and CDR2 SFDVKD. The CDR3 is 13 residues long. Trimming cost V 7 bases and J 4 bases, with 11 bases left between them. In DNA, the CDR3 is TGTGCCACCAGCCTTCAGGGAGCAGATACGCAGTATTTT. Translating gives CATSLQGADTQYF.

This clonotype was recorded many times. This chain connects TRBV20-1 to TRBJ2-1; 11 nucleotides agree with TRBD2. The CDR3 is 15 amino acids. Looked up from germline, CDR1 is DFQATT and CDR2 is SNEGSKA (reference sequence). With 6 bases clipped from V and 7 bases from J, the junction kept 11 bases outside the gene matches. For the CDR3, the DNA is TGCAGTGCCGAAACCGGGACTAGCGGTCTAAATGAGCAGTTCTTC. Protein: CSAETGTSGLNEQFF.

The chain couples TRBV7-9 to TRBJ2-1; 9 bases fit TRBD1. Trimming removed 0 bases from V and 8 bases from J; junction bases left unmatched: 11. From germline, CDR1 is SEHNR and CDR2 FQNEAQ (reference sequence). This CDR3 comprises 17 residues. This CDR3 is CASSLAIGQGIVDEQFF. In nucleotides, the CDR3 is TGTGCCAGCAGCTTAGCGATTGGACAGGGGATCGTAGATGAGCAGTTCTTC.

About this clonotype itself: Mismatch with germline at one junction end may stem from a read error. This sequence joins TRBV29-1 and TRBJ1-3; 11 bases line up with TRBD1. In germline, CDR1 is SQVTM, CDR2 ANQGSEA. The CDR3 spans 15 residues. The CDR3 region is CSVVGTGGYGNTICF. For the CDR3, the DNA is TGCAGCGTTGTCGGGACAGGGGGTTACGGGAACACCATATGTTTT.

A single count supports this clonotype. The chain couples TRBV6-1 to TRBJ2-1; tentative D call: TRBD1 (6 bases). Germline assignment: CDR1 MNHNS and CDR2 SASEGT. The CDR3 totals 14 residues. Trimming shortened V by 7 bases and J by 3 bases, and 13 bases separated the two germline ends. The CDR3 sequence is CASTPRGGYNEQFF. The CDR3 DNA sequence: TGTGCCAGCACCCCCAGAGGGGGCTACAATGAGCAGTTCTTC.

Ten or more counts support this clonotype. The rearrangement joins TRBV28 to TRBJ1-5; 7 bases map to TRBD1. V lost 6 bases and J lost 2; bases outside the gene matches: 4. The CDR3 length is 14 residues. The germline gives CDR1 MDHEN, CDR2 SYDVKM. The CDR3 bases are TGTGCCAGCAGCCAGGGACAGCGCAATCAGCCCCAGCATTTT. This sequence encodes CASSQGQRNQPQHF.